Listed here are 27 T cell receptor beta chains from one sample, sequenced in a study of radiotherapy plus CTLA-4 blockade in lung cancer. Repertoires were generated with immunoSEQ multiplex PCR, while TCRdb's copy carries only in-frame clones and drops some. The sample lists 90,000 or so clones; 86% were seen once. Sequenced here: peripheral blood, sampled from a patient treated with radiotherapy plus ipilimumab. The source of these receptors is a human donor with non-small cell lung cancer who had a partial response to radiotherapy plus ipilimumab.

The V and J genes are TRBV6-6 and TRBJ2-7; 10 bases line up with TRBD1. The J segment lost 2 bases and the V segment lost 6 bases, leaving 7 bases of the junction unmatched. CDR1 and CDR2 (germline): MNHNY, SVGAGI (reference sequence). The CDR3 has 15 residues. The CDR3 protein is CASSKAGTGAYEQYV. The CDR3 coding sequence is TGTGCCAGCAGCAAAGCAGGGACAGGGGCCTACGAGCAGTACGTC.

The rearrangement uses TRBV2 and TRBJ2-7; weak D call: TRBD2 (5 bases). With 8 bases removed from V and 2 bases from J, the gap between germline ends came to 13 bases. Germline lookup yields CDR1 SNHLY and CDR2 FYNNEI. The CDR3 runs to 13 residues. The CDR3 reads CASLTGITYEQYF. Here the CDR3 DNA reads TGTGCCAGCCTAACCGGGATTACCTACGAGCAGTACTTC. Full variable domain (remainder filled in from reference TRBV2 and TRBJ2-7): EPEVTQTPSHQVTQMGQEVILRCVPISNHLYFYWYRQILGQKVEFLVSFYNNEISEKSEIFDDQFSVERPDGSNFTLKIRSTKLEDSAMYFCASLTGITYEQYFGPGTRLTVT.

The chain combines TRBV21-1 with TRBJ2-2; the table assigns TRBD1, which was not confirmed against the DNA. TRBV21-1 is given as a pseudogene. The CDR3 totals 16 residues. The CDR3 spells CASSKVPGTNTGELFF. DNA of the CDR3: TGTGCCAGCAGCAAAGTTCCAGGGACGAACACCGGGGAGCTGTTTTTT.

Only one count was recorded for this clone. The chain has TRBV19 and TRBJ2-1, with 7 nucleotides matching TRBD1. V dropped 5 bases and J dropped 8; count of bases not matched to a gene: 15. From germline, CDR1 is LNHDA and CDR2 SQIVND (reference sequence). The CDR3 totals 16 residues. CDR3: CASSWSARGFQDEQFF. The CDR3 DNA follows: TGTGCCAGTAGTTGGTCTGCCAGGGGGTTCCAGGATGAGCAGTTCTTC.

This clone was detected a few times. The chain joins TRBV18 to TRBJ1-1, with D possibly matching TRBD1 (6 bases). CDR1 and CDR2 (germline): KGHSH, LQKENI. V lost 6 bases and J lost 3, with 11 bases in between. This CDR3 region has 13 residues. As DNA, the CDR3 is TGTGCCAGCTCCGGTAACAGGGACACTGAAGCTTTCTTT. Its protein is CASSGNRDTEAFF.

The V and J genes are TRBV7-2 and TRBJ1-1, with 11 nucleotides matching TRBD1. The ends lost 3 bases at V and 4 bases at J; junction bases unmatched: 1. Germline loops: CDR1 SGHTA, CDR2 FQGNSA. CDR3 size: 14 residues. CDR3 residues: CASSFGTGGTEAFF. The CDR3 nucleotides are TGTGCCAGCAGCTTCGGGACAGGGGGCACTGAAGCTTTCTTT.

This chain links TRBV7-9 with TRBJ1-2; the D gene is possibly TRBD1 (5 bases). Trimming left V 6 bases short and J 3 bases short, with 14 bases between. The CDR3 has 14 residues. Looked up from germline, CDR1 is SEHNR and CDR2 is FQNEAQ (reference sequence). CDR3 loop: CASRPAGNYYGYTF. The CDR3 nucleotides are TGTGCCAGCAGGCCCGCAGGGAACTACTATGGCTACACCTTC.

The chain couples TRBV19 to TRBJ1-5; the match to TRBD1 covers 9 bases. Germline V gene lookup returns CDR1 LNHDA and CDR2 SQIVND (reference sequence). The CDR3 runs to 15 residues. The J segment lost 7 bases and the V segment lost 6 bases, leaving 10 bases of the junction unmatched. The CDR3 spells CASRKGQGDGQPQHF. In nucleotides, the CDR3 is TGTGCCAGTAGAAAGGGACAGGGCGATGGGCAGCCCCAGCATTTT. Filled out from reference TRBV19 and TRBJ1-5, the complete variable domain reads DGGITQSPKYLFRKEGQNVTLSCEQNLNHDAMYWYRQDPGQGLRLIYYSQIVNDFQKGDIAEGYSVSREKKESFPLTVTSAQKNPTAFYLCASRKGQGDGQPQHFGDGTRLSIL.

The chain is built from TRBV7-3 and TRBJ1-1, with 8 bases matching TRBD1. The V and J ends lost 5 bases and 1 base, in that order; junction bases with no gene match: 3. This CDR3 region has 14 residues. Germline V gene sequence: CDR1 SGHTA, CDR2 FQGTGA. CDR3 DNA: TGTGCCAGCAGCATAGACAGGGGGAACACTGAAGCTTTCTTT. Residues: CASSIDRGNTEAFF.

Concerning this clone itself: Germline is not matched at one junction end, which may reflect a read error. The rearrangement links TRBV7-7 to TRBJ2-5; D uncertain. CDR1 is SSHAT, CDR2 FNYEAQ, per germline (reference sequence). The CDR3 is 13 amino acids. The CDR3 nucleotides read TGTGCTAGCAGCCCCCGAGTATTAGAGACCCAGTACTTC. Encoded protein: CASSPRVLETQYF.

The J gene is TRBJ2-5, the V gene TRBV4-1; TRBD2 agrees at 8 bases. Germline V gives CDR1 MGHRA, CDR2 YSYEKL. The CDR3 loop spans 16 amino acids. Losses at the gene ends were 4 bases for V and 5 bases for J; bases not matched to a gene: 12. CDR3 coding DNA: TGCGCCAGCAGCCCCCAGAGGACCGGGAGGGCGGAGACCCAGTACTTC. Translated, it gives CASSPQRTGRAETQYF.

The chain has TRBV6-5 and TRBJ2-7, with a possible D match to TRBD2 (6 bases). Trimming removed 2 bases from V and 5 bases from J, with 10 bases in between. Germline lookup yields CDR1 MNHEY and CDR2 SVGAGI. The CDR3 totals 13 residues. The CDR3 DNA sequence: TGTGCCAGCAGTTACAGTGGCGGGAACGAGCAGTACGTC. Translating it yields CASSYSGGNEQYV.

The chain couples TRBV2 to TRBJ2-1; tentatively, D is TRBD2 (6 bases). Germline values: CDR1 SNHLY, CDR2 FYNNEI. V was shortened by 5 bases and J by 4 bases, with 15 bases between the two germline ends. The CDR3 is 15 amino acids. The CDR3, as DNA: TGTGCCAGCAGTCAACGGAGGGCTCCATACAATGAGCAGTTCTTC. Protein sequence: CASSQRRAPYNEQFF. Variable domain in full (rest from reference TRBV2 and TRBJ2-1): EPEVTQTPSHQVTQMGQEVILRCVPISNHLYFYWYRQILGQKVEFLVSFYNNEISEKSEIFDDQFSVERPDGSNFTLKIRSTKLEDSAMYFCASSQRRAPYNEQFFGPGTRLTVL.

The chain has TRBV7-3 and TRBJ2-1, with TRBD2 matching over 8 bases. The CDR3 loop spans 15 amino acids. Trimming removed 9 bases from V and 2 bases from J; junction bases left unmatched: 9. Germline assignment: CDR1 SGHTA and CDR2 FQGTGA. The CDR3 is CASSGGLGTYNEQFF. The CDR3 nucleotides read TGTGCCAGTTCGGGGGGACTAGGGACCTACAATGAGCAGTTCTTC.

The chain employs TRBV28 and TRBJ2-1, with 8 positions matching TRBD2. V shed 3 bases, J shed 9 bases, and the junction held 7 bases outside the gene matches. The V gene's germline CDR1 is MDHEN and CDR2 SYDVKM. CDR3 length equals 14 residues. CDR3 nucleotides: TGTGCCAGCAGTTTTCTGAGCGGGGGAGGTGAGCAGTTCTTC. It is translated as CASSFLSGGGEQFF.

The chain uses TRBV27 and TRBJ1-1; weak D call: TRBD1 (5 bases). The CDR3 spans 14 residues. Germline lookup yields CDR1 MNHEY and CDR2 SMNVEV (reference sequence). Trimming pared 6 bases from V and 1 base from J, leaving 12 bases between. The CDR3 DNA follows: TGTGCCAGCAGCCATGGGGGGGGGAACACTGAAGCTTTCTTT. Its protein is CASSHGGGNTEAFF.

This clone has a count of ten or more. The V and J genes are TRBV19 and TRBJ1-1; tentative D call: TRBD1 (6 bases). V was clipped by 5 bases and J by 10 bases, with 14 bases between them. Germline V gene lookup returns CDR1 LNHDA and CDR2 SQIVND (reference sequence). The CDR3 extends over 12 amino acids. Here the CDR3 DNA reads TGTGCCAGTAGTTCACAGGGTATTGGAGCTTTCTTT. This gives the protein CASSSQGIGAFF. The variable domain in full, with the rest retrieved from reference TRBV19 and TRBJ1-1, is DGGITQSPKYLFRKEGQNVTLSCEQNLNHDAMYWYRQDPGQGLRLIYYSQIVNDFQKGDIAEGYSVSREKKESFPLTVTSAQKNPTAFYLCASSSQGIGAFFGQGTRLTVV.

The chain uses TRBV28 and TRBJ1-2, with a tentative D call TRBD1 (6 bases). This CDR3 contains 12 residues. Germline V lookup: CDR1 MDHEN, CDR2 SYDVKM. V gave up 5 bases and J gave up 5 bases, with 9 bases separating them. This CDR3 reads CASSEQGYGYTF. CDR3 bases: TGTGCCAGCAGTGAACAGGGATATGGCTACACCTTC.

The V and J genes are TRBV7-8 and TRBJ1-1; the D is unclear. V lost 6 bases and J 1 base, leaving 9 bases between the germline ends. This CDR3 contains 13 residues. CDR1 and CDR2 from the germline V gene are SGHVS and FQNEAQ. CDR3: CASRPTANTEAFF. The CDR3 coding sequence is TGTGCCAGCAGGCCTACAGCGAACACTGAAGCTTTCTTT.

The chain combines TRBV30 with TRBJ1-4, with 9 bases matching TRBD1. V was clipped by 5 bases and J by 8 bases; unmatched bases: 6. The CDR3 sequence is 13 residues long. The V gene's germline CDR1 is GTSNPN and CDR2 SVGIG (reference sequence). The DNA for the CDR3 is TGTGCCTGGGACAGGACAGGGGTCGAAAAACTGTTTTTT. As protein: CAWDRTGVEKLFF.

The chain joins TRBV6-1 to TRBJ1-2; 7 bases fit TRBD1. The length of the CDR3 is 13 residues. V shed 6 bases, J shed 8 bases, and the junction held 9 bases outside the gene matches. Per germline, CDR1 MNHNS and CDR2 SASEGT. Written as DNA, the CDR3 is TGTGCCAGCAGCATCGACAGGGAAGGAGGCTACACCTTC. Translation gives CASSIDREGGYTF.

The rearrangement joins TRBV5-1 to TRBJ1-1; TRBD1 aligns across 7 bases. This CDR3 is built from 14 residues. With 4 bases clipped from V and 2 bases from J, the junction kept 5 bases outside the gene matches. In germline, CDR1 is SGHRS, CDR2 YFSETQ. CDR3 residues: CASSTGQPNTEAFF. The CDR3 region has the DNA TGCGCCAGCAGCACGGGACAGCCCAACACTGAAGCTTTCTTT.

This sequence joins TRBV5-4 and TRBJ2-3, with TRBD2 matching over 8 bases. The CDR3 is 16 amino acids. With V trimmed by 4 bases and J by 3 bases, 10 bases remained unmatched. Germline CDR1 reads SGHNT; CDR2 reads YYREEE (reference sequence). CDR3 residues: CASSQRGGRSTDTQYF. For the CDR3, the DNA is TGTGCCAGCAGCCAGAGGGGCGGGAGGAGTACAGATACGCAGTATTTT. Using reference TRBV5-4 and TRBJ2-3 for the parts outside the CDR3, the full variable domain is ETGVTQSPTHLIKTRGQQVTLRCSSQSGHNTVSWYQQALGQGPQFIFQYYREEENGRGNFPPRFSGLQFPNYSSELNVNALELDDSALYLCASSQRGGRSTDTQYFGPGTRLTVL.

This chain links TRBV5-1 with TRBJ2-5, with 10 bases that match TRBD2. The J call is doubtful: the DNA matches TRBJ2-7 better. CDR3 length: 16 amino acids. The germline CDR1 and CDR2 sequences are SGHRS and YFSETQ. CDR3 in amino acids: CASSSLAGVPSYEQYF. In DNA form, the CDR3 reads TGCGCCAGCAGCTCCCTAGCGGGAGTCCCCTCCTACGAGCAGTACTTC.

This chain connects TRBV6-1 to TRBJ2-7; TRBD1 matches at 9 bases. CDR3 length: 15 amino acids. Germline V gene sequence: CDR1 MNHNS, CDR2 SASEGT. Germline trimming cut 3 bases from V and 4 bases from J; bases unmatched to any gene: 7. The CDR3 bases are TGTGCCAGCAGTGACTACGGGACAGGGAAGTACGAGCAGTACTTC. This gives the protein CASSDYGTGKYEQYF.

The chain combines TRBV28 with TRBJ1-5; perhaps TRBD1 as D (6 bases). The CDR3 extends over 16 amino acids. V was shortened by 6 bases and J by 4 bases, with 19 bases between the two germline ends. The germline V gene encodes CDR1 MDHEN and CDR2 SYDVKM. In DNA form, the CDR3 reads TGTGCCAGCAGCGATCGAGTCCCAGGGGAAAATCAGCCCCAGCATTTT. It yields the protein CASSDRVPGENQPQHF. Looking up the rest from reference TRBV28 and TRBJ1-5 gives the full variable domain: DVKVTQSSRYLVKRTGEKVFLECVQDMDHENMFWYRQDPGLGLRLIYFSYDVKMKEKGDIPEGYSVSREKKERFSLILESASTNQTSMYLCASSDRVPGENQPQHFGDGTRLSIL.

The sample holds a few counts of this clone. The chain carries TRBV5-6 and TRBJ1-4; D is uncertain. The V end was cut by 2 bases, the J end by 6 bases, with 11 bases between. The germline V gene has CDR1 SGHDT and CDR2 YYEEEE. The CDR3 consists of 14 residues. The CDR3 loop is CASSLPGRDEKLFF. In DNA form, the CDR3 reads TGTGCCAGCAGCTTACCCGGGAGGGATGAAAAACTGTTTTTT.